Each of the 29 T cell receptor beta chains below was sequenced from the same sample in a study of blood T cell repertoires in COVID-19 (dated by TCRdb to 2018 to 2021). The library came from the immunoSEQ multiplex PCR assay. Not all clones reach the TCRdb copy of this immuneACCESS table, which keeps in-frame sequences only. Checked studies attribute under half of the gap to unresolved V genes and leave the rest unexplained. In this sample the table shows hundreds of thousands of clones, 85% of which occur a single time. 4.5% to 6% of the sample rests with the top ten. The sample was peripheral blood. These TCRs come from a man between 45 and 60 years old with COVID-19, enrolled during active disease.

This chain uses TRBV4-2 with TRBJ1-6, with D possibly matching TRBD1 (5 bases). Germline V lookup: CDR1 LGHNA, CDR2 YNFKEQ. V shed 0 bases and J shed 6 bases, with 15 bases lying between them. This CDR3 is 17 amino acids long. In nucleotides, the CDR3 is TGTGCCAGCAGCCAAGAATCGAGACAGACTGGTAATTCACCCCTCCACTTT. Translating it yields CASSQESRQTGNSPLHF.

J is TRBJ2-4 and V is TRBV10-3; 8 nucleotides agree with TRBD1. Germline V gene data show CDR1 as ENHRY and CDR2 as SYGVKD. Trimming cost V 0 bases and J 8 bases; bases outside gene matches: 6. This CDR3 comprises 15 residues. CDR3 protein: CAISESRRGQDIQYF. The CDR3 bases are TGTGCCATCAGTGAGTCAAGGCGGGGACAGGACATTCAGTACTTC.

CDR3 protein: CASSLVDGGTDTQYF. The CDR3 DNA sequence: TGCGCCAGCAGCTTGGTCGACGGGGGCACAGATACGCAGTATTTT. V is TRBV5-1 and J is TRBJ2-3; a weak D match, TRBD2 (5 bases). V lost 0 bases, J lost 1 base, and 9 bases lay in between. This CDR3 contains 15 residues. Per the germline V gene, CDR1 is SGHRS and CDR2 is YFSETQ. Looking up the rest from reference TRBV5-1 and TRBJ2-3 gives the full variable domain: KAGVTQTPRYLIKTRGQQVTLSCSPISGHRSVSWYQQTPGQGLQFLFEYFSETQRNKGNFPGRFSGRQFSNSRSEMNVSTLELGDSALYLCASSLVDGGTDTQYFGPGTRLTVL.

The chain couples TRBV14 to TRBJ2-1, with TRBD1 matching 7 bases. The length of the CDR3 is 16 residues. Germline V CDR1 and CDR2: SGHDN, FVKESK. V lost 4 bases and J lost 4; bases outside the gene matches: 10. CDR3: CASSPIGQAVYNEQFF. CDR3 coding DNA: TGTGCCAGCAGCCCAATAGGACAGGCAGTTTACAATGAGCAGTTCTTC.

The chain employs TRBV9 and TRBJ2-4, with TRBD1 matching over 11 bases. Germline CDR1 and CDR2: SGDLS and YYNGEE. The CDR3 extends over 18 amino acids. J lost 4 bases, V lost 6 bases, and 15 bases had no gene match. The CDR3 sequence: CASTPDRGPLNPKNIQYF. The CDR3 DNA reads TGTGCCAGCACCCCGGACAGGGGGCCCTTAAATCCAAAAAACATTCAGTACTTC.

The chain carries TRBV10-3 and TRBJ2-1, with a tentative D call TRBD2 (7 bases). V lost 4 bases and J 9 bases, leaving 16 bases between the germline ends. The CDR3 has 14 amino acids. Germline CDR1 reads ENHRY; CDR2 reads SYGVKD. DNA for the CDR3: TGTGCCATCAGTGTCGACAGGTCGGGGGGTGAGCAGTTCTTC. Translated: CAISVDRSGGEQFF.

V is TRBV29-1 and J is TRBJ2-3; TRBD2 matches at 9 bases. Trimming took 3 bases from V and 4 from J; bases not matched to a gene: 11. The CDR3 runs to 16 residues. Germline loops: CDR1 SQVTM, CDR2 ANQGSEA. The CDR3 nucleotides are TGCAGCGTTGAGAAGGCTAGCGGGGATGGTGCAGATACGCAGTATTTT. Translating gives CSVEKASGDGADTQYF.

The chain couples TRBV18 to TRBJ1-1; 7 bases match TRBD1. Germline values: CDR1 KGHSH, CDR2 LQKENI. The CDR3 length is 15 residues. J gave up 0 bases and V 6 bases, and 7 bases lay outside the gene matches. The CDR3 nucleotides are TGTGCCAGCTCGCACAGGGGAGACATGAACACTGAAGCTTTCTTT. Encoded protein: CASSHRGDMNTEAFF.

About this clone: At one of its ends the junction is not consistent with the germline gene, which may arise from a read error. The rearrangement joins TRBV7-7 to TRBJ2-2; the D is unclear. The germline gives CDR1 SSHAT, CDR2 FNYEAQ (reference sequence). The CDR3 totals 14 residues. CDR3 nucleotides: TGTGCTAGCAGCTTCGGAGTGAACACCGGGGAGCTGTTTTTT. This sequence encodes CASSFGVNTGELFF.

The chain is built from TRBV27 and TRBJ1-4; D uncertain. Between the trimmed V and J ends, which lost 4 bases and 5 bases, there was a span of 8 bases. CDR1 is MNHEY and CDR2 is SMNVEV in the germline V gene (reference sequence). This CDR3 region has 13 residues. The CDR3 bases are TGTGCCAGCAGTTCCCCCAGAAATGAAAAACTGTTTTTT. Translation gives CASSSPRNEKLFF.

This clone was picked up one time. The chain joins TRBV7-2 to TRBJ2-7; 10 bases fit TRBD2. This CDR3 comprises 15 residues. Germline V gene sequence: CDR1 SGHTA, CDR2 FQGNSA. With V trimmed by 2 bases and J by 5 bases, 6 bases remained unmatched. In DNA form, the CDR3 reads TGTGCCAGCAGCTTATTAGCGGGGGGCCCCCACGAGCAGTACTTC. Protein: CASSLLAGGPHEQYF.

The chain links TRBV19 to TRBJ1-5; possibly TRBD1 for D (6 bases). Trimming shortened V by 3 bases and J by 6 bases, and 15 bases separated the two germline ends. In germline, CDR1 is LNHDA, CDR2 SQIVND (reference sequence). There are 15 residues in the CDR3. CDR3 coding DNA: TGTGCCAGTAGTATCGGTCGGGGGGCAGGTCAGCCCCAGCATTTT. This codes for CASSIGRGAGQPQHF. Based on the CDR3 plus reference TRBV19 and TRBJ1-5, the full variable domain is DGGITQSPKYLFRKEGQNVTLSCEQNLNHDAMYWYRQDPGQGLRLIYYSQIVNDFQKGDIAEGYSVSREKKESFPLTVTSAQKNPTAFYLCASSIGRGAGQPQHFGDGTRLSIL.

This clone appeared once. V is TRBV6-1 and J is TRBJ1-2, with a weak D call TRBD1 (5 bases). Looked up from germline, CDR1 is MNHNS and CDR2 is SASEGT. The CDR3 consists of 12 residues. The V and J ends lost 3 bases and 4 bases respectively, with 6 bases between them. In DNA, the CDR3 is TGTGCCAGCAGTGAGGGGGGCTATGGCTACACCTTC. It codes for CASSEGGYGYTF.

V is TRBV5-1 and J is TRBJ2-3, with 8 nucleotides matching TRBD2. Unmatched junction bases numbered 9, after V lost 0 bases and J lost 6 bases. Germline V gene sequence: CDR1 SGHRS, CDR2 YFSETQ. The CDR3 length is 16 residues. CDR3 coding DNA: TGCGCCAGCAGCTTGGCCACTAGCGGCACTTCGGATACGCAGTATTTT. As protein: CASSLATSGTSDTQYF.

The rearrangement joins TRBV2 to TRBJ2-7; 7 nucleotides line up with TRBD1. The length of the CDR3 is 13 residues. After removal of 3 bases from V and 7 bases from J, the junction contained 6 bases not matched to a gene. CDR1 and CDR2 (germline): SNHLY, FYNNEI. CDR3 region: CASSETGPGEQYF. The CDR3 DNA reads TGTGCCAGCAGTGAGACAGGGCCGGGTGAGCAGTACTTC.

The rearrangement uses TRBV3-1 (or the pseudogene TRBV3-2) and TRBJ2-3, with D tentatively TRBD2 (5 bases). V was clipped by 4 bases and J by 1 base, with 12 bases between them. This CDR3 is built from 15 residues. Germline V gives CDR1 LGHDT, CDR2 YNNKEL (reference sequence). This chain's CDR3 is CASSPSGSRTDTQYF. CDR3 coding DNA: TGTGCCAGCAGCCCCTCGGGGTCCCGCACAGATACGCAGTATTTT.

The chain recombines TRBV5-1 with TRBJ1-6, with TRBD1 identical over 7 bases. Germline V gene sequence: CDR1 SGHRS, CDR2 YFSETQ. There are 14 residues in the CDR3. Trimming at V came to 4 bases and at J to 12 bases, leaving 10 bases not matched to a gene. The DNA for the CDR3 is TGCGCCAGCAGCGCACGGACAGGCTTCCTACCCCTCCACTTT. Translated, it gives CASSARTGFLPLHF.

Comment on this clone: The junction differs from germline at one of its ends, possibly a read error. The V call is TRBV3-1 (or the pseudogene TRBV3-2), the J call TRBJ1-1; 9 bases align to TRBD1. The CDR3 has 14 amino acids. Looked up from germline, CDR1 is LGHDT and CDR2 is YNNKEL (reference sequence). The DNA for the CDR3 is TGTGCCAGCAGCCCCGGGACAGGGAACTCTGAAGCTTTCTTT. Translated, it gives CASSPGTGNSEAFF.

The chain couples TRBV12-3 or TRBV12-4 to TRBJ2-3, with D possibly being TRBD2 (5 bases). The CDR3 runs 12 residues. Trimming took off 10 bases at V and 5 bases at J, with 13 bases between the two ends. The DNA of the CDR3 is TGTGCCACCCTTAGCGTGGGAGATACGCAGTATTTT. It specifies CATLSVGDTQYF.

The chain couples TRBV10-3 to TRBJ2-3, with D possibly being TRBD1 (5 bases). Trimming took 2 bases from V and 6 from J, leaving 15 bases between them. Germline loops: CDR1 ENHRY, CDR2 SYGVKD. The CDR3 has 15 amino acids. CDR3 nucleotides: TGTGCCATCAGTGAGACCGGTCCCCACAGGGATACGCAGTATTTT. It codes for CAISETGPHRDTQYF.

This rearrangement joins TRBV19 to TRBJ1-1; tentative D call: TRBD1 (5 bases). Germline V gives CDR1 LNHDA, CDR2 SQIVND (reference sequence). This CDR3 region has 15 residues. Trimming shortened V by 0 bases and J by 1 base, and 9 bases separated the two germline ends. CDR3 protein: CASSIDGHRNTEAFF. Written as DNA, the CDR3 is TGTGCCAGTAGTATAGATGGACACAGGAACACTGAAGCTTTCTTT.

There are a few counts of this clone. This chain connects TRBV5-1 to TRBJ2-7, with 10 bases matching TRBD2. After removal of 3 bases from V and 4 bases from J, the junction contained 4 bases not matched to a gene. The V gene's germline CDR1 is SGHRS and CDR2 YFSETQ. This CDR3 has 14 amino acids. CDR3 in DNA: TGCGCCAGCAGCTCGGGACTAGCGCAGTACGAGCAGTACTTC. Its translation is CASSSGLAQYEQYF.

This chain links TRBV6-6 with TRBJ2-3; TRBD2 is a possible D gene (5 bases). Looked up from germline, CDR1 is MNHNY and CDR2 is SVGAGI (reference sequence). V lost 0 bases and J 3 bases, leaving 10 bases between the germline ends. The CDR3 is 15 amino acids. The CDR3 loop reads CASSYSIKRTDTQYF. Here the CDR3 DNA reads TGTGCCAGCAGTTACTCGATCAAGCGGACAGATACGCAGTATTTT.

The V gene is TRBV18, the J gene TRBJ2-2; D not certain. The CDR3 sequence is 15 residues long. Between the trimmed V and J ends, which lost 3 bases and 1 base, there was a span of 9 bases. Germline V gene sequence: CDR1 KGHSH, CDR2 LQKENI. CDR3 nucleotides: TGTGCCAGCTCACCTTACGGCGGGAACACCGGGGAGCTGTTTTTT. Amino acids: CASSPYGGNTGELFF.

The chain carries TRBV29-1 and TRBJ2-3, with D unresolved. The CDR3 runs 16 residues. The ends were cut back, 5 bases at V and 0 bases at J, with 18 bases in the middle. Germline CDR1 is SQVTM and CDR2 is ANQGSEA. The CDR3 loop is CSVRAFSRSSTDTQYF. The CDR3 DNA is TGCAGCGTTCGTGCATTTAGTCGGAGTAGCACAGATACGCAGTATTTT.

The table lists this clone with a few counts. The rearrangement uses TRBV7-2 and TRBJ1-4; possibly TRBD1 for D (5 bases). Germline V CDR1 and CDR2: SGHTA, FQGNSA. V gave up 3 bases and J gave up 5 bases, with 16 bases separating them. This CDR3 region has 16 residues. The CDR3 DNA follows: TGTGCCAGCAGCTTGCAGGGAACGGTGGGGAATGAAAAACTGTTTTTT. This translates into CASSLQGTVGNEKLFF.

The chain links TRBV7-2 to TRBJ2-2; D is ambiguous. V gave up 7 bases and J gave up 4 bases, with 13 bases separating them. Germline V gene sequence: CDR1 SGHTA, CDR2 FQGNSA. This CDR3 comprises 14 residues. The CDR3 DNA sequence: TGTGCCAGCAACCATATTAGAGGCACCGGGGAGCTGTTTTTT. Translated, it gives CASNHIRGTGELFF.

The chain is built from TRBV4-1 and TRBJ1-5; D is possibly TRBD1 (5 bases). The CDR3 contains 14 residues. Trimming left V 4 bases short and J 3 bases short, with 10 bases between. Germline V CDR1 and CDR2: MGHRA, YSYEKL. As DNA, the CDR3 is TGCGCCAGCAGCCCCCGGGGGAACAATCAGCCCCAGCATTTT. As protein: CASSPRGNNQPQHF.

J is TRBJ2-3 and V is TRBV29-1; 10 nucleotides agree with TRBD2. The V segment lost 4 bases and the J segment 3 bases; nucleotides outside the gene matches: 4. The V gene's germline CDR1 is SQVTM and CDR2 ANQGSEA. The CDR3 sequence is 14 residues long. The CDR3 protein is CSVGPGLATDTQYF. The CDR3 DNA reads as TGCAGCGTTGGTCCGGGACTAGCGACAGATACGCAGTATTTT.